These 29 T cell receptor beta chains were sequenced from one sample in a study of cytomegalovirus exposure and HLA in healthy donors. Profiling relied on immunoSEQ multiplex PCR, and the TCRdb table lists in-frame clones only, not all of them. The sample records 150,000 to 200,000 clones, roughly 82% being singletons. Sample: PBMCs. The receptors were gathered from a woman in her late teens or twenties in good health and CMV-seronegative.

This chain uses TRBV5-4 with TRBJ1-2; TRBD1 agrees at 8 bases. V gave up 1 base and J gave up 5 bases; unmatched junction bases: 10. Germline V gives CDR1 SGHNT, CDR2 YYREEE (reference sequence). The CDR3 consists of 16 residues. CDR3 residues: CASSLWQDRVGYGYTF. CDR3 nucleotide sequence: TGTGCCAGCAGCTTGTGGCAGGACAGGGTGGGGTATGGCTACACCTTC.

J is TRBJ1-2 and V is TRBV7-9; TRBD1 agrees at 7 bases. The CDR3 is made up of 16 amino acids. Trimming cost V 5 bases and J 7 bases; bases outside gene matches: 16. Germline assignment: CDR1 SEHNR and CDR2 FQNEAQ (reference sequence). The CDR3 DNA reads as TGTGCCAGCAGCCGAACCGACAGGGCGGGCCTTGGTGGCTACACCTTC. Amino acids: CASSRTDRAGLGGYTF.

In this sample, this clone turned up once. CDR3 amino acids: CARGGLAPTGELFF. CDR3 nucleotides: TGTGCCCGCGGGGGACTAGCGCCCACCGGGGAGCTGTTTTTT. J is TRBJ2-2 and V is TRBV30, with 10 bases identical to TRBD2. The germline gives CDR1 GTSNPN, CDR2 SVGIG (reference sequence). V lost 8 bases to trimming and J lost 4 bases; unmatched junction nucleotides: 7. The length of the CDR3 is 14 residues.

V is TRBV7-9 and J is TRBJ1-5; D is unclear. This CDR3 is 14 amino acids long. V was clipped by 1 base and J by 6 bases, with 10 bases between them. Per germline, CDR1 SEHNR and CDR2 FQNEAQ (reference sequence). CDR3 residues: CASSLVGVPQPQHF. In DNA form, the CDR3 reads TGTGCCAGCAGCTTAGTCGGGGTACCTCAGCCCCAGCATTTT.

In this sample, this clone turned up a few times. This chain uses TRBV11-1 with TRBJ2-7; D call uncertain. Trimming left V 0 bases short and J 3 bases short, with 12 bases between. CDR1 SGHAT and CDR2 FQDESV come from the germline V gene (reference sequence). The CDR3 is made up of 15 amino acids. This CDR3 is CASSLARGGNYEQYF. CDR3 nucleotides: TGTGCCAGCAGCTTAGCGCGAGGCGGAAACTACGAGCAGTACTTC.

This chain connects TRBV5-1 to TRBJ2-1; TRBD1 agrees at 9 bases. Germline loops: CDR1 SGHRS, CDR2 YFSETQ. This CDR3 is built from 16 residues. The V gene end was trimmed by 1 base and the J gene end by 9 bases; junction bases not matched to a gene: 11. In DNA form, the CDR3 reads TGCGCCAGCAGCTTGACCGGGACAGGGATCACGATTGAGCAGTTCTTC. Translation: CASSLTGTGITIEQFF. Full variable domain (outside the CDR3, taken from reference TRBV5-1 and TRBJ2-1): KAGVTQTPRYLIKTRGQQVTLSCSPISGHRSVSWYQQTPGQGLQFLFEYFSETQRNKGNFPGRFSGRQFSNSRSEMNVSTLELGDSALYLCASSLTGTGITIEQFFGPGTRLTVL.

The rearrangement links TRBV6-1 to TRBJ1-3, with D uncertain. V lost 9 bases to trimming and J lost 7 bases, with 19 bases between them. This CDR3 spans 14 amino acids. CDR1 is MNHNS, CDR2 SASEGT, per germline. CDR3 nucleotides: TGTGCCAGTAGAAACAATCGAGGGCGGAACACCATATATTTT. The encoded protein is CASRNNRGRNTIYF.

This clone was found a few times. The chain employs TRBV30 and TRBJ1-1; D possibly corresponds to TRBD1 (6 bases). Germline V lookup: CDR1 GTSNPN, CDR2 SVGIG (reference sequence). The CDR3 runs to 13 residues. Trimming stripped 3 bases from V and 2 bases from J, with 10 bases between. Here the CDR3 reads CAWRRGANTEAFF. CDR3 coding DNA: TGTGCCTGGAGACGGGGGGCAAACACTGAAGCTTTCTTT.

In nucleotides, the CDR3 is TGTGCCAGCAGCTTAGCGGGATTTGGCTACGAGCAGTACTTC. This gives the protein CASSLAGFGYEQYF. The genes are TRBV7-3 and TRBJ2-7; tentatively, D is TRBD2 (6 bases). This CDR3 comprises 14 residues. V dropped 2 bases and J dropped 3 bases, with 11 bases sitting between them. In germline, CDR1 is SGHTA, CDR2 FQGTGA.

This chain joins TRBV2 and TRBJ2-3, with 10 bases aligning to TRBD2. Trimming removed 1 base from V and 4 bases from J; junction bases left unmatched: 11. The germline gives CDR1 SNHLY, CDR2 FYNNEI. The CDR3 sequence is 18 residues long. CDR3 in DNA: TGTGCCAGCAGTGAAGAGGTAGTAGCGGGAGGCTTTTCAGATACGCAGTATTTT. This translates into CASSEEVVAGGFSDTQYF. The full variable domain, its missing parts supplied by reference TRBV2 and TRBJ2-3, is EPEVTQTPSHQVTQMGQEVILRCVPISNHLYFYWYRQILGQKVEFLVSFYNNEISEKSEIFDDQFSVERPDGSNFTLKIRSTKLEDSAMYFCASSEEVVAGGFSDTQYFGPGTRLTVL.

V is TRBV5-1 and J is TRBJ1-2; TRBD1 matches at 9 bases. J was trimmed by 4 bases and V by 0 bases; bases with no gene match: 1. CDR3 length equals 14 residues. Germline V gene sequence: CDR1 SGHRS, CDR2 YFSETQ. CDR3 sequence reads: CASSLATGGYGYTF. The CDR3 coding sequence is TGCGCCAGCAGCTTGGCGACAGGGGGCTATGGCTACACCTTC.

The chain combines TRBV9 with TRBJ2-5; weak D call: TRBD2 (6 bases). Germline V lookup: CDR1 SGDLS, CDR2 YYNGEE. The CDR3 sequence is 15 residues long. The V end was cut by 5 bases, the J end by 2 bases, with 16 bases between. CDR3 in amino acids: CASSLEGTRQETQYF. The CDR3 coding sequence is TGTGCCAGCAGTCTGGAGGGGACCAGACAAGAGACCCAGTACTTC. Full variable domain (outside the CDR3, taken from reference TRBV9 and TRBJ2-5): DSGVTQTPKHLITATGQRVTLRCSPRSGDLSVYWYQQSLDQGLQFLIQYYNGEERAKGNILERFSAQQFPDLHSELNLSSLELGDSALYFCASSLEGTRQETQYFGPGTRLLVL.

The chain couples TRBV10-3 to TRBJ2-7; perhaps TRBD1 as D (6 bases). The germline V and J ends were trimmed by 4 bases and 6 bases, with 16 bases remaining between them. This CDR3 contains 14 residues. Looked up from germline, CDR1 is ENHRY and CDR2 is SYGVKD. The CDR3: CAISAGQGQGEQYF. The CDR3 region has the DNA TGTGCCATCAGTGCCGGGCAGGGGCAGGGCGAGCAGTACTTC.

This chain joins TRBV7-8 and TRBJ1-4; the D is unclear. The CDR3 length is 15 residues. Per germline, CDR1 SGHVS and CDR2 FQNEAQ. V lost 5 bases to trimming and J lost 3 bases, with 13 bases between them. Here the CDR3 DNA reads TGTGCCAGCAGCCCTCTCAGGATACCTAATGAAAAACTGTTTTTT. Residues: CASSPLRIPNEKLFF.

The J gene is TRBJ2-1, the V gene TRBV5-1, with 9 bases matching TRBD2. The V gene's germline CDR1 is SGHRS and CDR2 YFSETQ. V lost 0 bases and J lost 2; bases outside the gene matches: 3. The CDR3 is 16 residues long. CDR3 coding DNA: TGCGCCAGCAGCTTGGGAGCGGGAGGAACCTACAATGAGCAGTTCTTC. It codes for CASSLGAGGTYNEQFF.

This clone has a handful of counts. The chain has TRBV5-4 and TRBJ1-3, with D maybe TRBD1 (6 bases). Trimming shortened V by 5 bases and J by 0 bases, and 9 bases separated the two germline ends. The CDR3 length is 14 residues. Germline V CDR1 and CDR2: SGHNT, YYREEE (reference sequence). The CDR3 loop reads CASSWDISGNTIYF. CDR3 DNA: TGTGCCAGCAGTTGGGACATCTCTGGAAACACCATATATTTT.

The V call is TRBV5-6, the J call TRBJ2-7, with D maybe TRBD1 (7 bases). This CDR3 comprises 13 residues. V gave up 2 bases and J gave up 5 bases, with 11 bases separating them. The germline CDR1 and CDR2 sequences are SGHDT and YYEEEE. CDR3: CASSLDREDEQYF. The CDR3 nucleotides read TGTGCCAGCAGCTTAGACAGGGAGGACGAGCAGTACTTC.

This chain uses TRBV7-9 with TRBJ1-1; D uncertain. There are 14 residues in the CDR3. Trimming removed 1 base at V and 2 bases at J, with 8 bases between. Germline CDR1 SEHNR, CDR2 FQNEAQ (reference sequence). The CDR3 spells CASSLESGNTEAFF. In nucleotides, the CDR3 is TGTGCCAGCAGCTTAGAGTCAGGCAACACTGAAGCTTTCTTT.

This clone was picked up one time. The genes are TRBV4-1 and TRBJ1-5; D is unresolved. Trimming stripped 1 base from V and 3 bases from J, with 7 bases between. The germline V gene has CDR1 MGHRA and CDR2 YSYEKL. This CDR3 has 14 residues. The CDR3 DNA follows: TGCGCCAGCAGCCAAGGGACTCTCAATCAGCCCCAGCATTTT. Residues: CASSQGTLNQPQHF.

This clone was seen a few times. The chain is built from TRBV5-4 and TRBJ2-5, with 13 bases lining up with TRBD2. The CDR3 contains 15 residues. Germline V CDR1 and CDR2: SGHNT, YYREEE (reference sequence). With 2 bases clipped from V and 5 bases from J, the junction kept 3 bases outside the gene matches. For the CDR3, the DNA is TGTGCCAGCAGCTTAGAACTAGCGGGGGGGGAGACCCAGTACTTC. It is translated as CASSLELAGGETQYF.

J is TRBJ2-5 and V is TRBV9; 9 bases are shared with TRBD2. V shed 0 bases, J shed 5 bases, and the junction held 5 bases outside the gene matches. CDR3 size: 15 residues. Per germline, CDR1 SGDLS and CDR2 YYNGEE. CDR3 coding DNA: TGTGCCAGCAGCGTAGGCGGGGGGGCCTTTGAGACCCAGTACTTC. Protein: CASSVGGGAFETQYF.

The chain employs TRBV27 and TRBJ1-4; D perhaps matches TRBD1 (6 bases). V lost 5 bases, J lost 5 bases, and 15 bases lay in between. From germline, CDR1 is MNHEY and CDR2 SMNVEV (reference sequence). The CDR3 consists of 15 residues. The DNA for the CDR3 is TGTGCCAGCAGTGATGTTGGACAGTCAAATGAAAAACTGTTTTTT. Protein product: CASSDVGQSNEKLFF.

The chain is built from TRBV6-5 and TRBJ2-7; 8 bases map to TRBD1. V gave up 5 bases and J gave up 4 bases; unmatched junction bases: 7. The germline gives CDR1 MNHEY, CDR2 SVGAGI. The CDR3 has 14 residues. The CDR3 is CASSRDRTVYEQYF. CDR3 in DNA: TGTGCCAGCAGTAGGGACAGGACAGTTTACGAGCAGTACTTC.

CDR3 protein: CASSSGRRAFF. The CDR3 DNA follows: TGCGCCAGCAGCTCGGGGAGGAGAGCTTTCTTT. The V and J genes are TRBV5-1 and TRBJ1-1; D is unclear. Trimming took off 3 bases at V and 10 bases at J, with 10 bases between the two ends. CDR1 and CDR2 from the germline V gene are SGHRS and YFSETQ. This CDR3 is 11 amino acids long. The full variable domain, in which reference TRBV5-1 and TRBJ1-1 provide the parts outside the CDR3, is KAGVTQTPRYLIKTRGQQVTLSCSPISGHRSVSWYQQTPGQGLQFLFEYFSETQRNKGNFPGRFSGRQFSNSRSEMNVSTLELGDSALYLCASSSGRRAFFGQGTRLTVV.

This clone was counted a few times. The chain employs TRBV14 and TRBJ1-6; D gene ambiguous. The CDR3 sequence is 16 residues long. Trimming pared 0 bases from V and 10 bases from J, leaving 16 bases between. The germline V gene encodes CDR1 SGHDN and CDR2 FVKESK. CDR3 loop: CASSQDRGKGVSPLHF. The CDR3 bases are TGTGCCAGCAGCCAAGATCGCGGGAAGGGAGTCTCACCCCTCCACTTT. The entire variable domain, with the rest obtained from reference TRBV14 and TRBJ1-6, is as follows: EAGVTQFPSHSVIEKGQTVTLRCDPISGHDNLYWYRRVMGKEIKFLLHFVKESKQDESGMPNNRFLAERTGGTYSTLKVQPAELEDSGVYFCASSQDRGKGVSPLHFGNGTRLTVT.

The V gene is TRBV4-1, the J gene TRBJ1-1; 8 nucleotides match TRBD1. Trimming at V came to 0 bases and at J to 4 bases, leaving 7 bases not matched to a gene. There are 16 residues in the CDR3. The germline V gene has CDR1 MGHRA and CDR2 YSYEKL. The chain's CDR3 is CASSQEAGQASTEAFF. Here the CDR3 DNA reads TGCGCCAGCAGCCAAGAAGCGGGACAGGCCTCCACTGAAGCTTTCTTT.

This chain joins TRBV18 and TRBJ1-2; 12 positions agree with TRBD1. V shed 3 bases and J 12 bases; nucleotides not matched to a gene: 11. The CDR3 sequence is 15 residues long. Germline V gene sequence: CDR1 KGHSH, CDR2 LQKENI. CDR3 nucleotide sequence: TGTGCCAGCTCACCTTCCGGGACAGGGGGCACCCGGGACACCTTC. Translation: CASSPSGTGGTRDTF.

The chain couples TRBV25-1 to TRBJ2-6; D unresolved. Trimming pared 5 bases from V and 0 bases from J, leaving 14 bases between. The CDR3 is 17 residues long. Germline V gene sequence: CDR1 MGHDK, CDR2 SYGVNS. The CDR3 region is CASSLGRINSGANVLTF. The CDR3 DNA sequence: TGTGCCAGCAGTTTAGGCAGGATAAACTCTGGGGCCAACGTCCTGACTTTC.

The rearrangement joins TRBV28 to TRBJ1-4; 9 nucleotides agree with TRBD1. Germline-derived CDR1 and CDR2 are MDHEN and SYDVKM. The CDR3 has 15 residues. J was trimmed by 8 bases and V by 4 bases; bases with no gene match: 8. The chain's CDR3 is CASSSPGTGTEKLFF. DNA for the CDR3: TGTGCCAGCAGTTCCCCCGGGACAGGGACCGAAAAACTGTTTTTT. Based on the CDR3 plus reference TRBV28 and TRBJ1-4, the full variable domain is DVKVTQSSRYLVKRTGEKVFLECVQDMDHENMFWYRQDPGLGLRLIYFSYDVKMKEKGDIPEGYSVSREKKERFSLILESASTNQTSMYLCASSSPGTGTEKLFFGSGTQLSVL.